The T cell receptor beta chain under discussion was sequenced for a study of CD8 T cells in ankylosing spondylitis. Study results and limitations: Ankylosing spondylitis blood appeared to carry a characteristic TCR beta motif of several highly homologous variants.

TCRdb re-called the 5' RACE reads through MiXCR, storing one row per CDR3 protein. The sample carries fewer than 400,000 distinct CDR3 sequences, roughly 8% recorded once. Note on this clonotype: Its antigen remains unknown.

The CDR3 length is 14 residues. CDR1 SGDLS and CDR2 YYNGEE come from the germline V gene. V dropped 4 bases and J dropped 5 bases, with 15 bases sitting between them. The specimen sequenced was blood, either unsorted or a sorted T cell fraction (not recorded which). The receptor was isolated from a male donor with ankylosing spondylitis. The chain uses TRBV9 and TRBJ2-5; perhaps TRBD1 as D (6 bases). The CDR3 DNA is TGTGCCAGCAGCCGGGACATCTTCCGGGAGACCCAGTACTTC. The encoded protein is CASSRDIFRETQYF.